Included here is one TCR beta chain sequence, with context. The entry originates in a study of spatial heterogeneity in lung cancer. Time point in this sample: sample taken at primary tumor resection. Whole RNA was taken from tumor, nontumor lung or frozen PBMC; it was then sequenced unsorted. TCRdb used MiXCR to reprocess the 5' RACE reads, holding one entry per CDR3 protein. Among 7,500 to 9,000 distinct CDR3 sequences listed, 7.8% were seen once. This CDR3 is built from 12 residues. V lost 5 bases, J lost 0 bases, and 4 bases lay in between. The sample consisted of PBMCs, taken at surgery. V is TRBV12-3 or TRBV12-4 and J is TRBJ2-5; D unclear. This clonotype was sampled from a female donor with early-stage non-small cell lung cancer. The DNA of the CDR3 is TGTGCCAGCAGTCTGAACCAAGAGACCCAGTACTTC. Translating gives CASSLNQETQYF.